The clone carrying this T cell receptor (beta chain) was recorded once. V dropped 0 bases and J dropped 2 bases, with 6 bases sitting between them. Germline assignment: CDR1 SGDLS and CDR2 YYNGEE. This CDR3 spans 13 amino acids. TCRdb's copy holds only in-frame clones and misses some; the assay was immunoSEQ multiplex PCR. The sample lists 30,000 to 40,000 clones; approximately 89% were seen once. This specimen belongs to a study of T cell changes during pregnancy in multiple sclerosis. This receptor was taken from a female donor in good health, enrolled as a control in a pregnancy study. Here the sequenced sample was CD4+ T cells from peripheral blood mononuclear cells, taken after pregnancy. This rearrangement joins TRBV9 to TRBJ2-7, with D hard to call. The CDR3 here is CASSVDGAYEQYF. DNA of the CDR3: TGTGCCAGCAGCGTAGACGGAGCCTACGAGCAGTACTTC.